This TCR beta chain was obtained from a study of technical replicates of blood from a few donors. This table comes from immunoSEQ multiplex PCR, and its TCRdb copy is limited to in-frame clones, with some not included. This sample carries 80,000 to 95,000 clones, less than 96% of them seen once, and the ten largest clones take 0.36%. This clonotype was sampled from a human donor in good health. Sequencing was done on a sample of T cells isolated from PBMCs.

CDR3 loop: CASSREDNSQPQHF. The CDR3, as DNA: TGTGCCAGCAGCCGTGAGGACAATAGTCAGCCCCAGCATTTT. The rearrangement joins TRBV9 to TRBJ1-5, with D maybe TRBD1 (5 bases). CDR3 length equals 14 residues. Germline loops: CDR1 SGDLS, CDR2 YYNGEE. V was cut by 4 bases and J by 6 bases, with 14 bases left in between.